The rows below give T cell receptor beta chains drawn from one sample of a study of T-cell memory formation after mild COVID-19. Each CDR3 protein gets one entry after TCRdb re-called the 5' RACE reads with MiXCR. In the table there are about 150,000 distinct CDR3 sequences, more than 14% of which are singletons. The sample consisted of PBMCs or a T cell subset sorted from them (not recorded which). Every receptor here comes from an adult woman who had mild COVID-19 (a few samples of this study predate the infection). Cell type and time point are not known. The CDR3 runs from the conserved cysteine through the conserved F or W.

v_gene	CDR3aa
TRBV7-9	CASSMIFRDTQYF
TRBV21-1	CASSDPPRGGIYGETQYF
TRBV3-1	CASSPGTSGTDEQFF
TRBV18	CASATRGETQYF
TRBV2	CASSEDRARVLTF
TRBV7-9	CASSPTTASPEQYF
TRBV29-1	CSALGSRGGYNEQFF
TRBV9	CASSVASELFF
TRBV12-3/TRBV12-4	CASSFPAGQGLTGYTF
TRBV5-1	CASSLTGTRANTEAFF
TRBV5-1	CASSGLYSYGYTF
TRBV7-9	CASTPAGVDGSYEQYF
TRBV4-3	CASSQGGGVPYEQYF
TRBV5-1	CASSLAGTPTNYGYTF
TRBV7-3	CASSLSRLGNTEAFF
TRBV5-1	CASSSSRGPNTQYF
TRBV7-8	CASSLTQVPYEQYF
TRBV20-1	CSAPDTHRYNEQFF
TRBV20-1	CSVMPGTVYSPLHF
TRBV12-5	CASGLAVGNEQFF
TRBV6-2/TRBV6-3	CASRNRAYNEQFF
TRBV9	CASSVQGASQETQYF
TRBV9	CASSSQAGSLGDEQYF
TRBV6-2/TRBV6-3	CASSQITSVGETQYF
TRBV25-1	CASSESGTSYNEQFF
TRBV7-6	CDSSFDSGRYNEQFF
TRBV18	CASSTESQADEQYF
TRBV7-9	CASGIRNQETQYF
TRBV15	CATSKAIPSGKETQYF
TRBV7-6	CASSLAPSSNQPQHF
TRBV10-3	CAISDLGGHEQYF
TRBV29-1	CSVSTGYNEQFF
TRBV9	CASSPGWGQGNTGELFF
TRBV28	CASTLMRGAGLEQYF
TRBV12-3/TRBV12-4	CASSSRRYNEQFF
TRBV2	CASSGFGLLNTGELFF
TRBV6-5	CASSYSTAGFGGYTF
TRBV2	CASSGIEQYF
TRBV5-1	CASSLAGSNEQFF
TRBV18	CASSPGTAKAYEQYF
TRBV7-2	CASSSSSEPSYEQYF
TRBV20-1	CSARETENTEAFF
TRBV6-2/TRBV6-3	CASSWTGYGYTF
TRBV7-9	CASSLETGTQETQYF
TRBV3-1	CASSQGSRRSYNEQFF
TRBV4-2	CDSSYSNQPQHF
TRBV12-3/TRBV12-4	CASTSTGLNTEAFF
TRBV5-4	CASSLDRVGNSPLHF
TRBV30	CAWSVLRTSGSGLETQYF
TRBV2	CASSEGGATNEKLFF
TRBV6-2/TRBV6-3	CASSYLGINVEQLVRNEQFF
TRBV11-2	CASSLVSTDTQYF
TRBV30	CAWSTRGHQPQHF
TRBV24-1	CATSDSEGGKRETQYF
TRBV3-1	CASSRSLSPGANVLTF
TRBV6-5	CASSTTPNYEQYF